This T cell receptor (beta chain) was recovered during a study of CD8+ T cells in alopecia areata. TCR sequencing used cDNA made by reverse transcription of extracted RNA. Data came from immunoSEQ multiplex PCR; TCRdb stores just in-frame clones and leaves some out. This sample yields more than 110,000 clones, of which around 60% are seen a single time; under 6.5% belongs to the top ten. This clone has more than one count but fewer than ten. Sequencing was performed on CD4+ T cells sorted from blood, taken at week 0. The source is a human donor with alopecia areata.

CDR3 DNA: TGCGCCAGCAGCTTGGCCTCCGGATCCCCCGGTGGAGATACGCAGTATTTT. It encodes CASSLASGSPGGDTQYF. This chain connects TRBV5-1 to TRBJ2-3; no clear D gene. The V and J ends lost 0 bases and 5 bases respectively, with 19 bases between them. The CDR3 consists of 17 residues. The germline V gene has CDR1 SGHRS and CDR2 YFSETQ.